This TCR beta chain was found in a study of T cells in Graves' hyperthyroidism and ophthalmopathy. Points from the study as a whole: The blood repertoire included most of the expanded thyroid clonotypes above 0.001.

In regard to this clonotype: No antigen is known for it.

The source material, RNA transcripts, was used to amplify TCR beta CDR3 regions. With the HTBI primer set, the TCR CDR3 went through a first round of RT-PCR. TCRdb re-called the multiplex PCR reads through MiXCR, storing one row per CDR3 protein. Here the sample spans 500,000 or so distinct CDR3 sequences, roughly 15% being singletons. Germline-derived CDR1 and CDR2 are SGHDT and YYEEEE. V dropped 4 bases and J dropped 3 bases, with 13 bases sitting between them. This CDR3 is 15 amino acids long. Sequenced: blood. The chain joins TRBV5-6 to TRBJ2-2; D ambiguous. The TCR comes from a woman younger than 45 with Graves' ophthalmopathy. The CDR3 is CASSLVNRDTGELFF. CDR3 coding DNA: TGTGCCAGCAGCCTTGTCAACAGAGACACCGGGGAGCTGTTTTTT.